A selection of T cell receptor beta chains follows, all from one sample in a study of cytomegalovirus exposure and HLA in healthy donors. Data came from immunoSEQ multiplex PCR; TCRdb stores just in-frame clones and leaves some out. The sample table includes roughly 40,000 clones. Sequencing was performed on PBMCs. The origin of the receptors is a male donor in good health and CMV-seronegative. Both conserved end residues are part of each CDR3. D genes are given only for firm matches.

CDR3aa,CDR3nt,v_gene,j_gene,d_gene
CASSTDRASTDTQYF,TGTGCCAGTAGTACCGACAGGGCTAGCACAGATACGCAGTATTTT,TRBV19,TRBJ2-3,TRBD1
CASSSDRFNEQFF,TGTGCCAGCAGTTCGGACAGGTTCAATGAGCAGTTCTTC,TRBV6-5,TRBJ2-1,TRBD1
CASSLDRPGTGLHGYTF,TGTGCCAGCAGCTTAGACCGCCCCGGGACAGGACTTCATGGCTACACCTTC,TRBV7-2,TRBJ1-2,TRBD1
CASSVGDTEAFF,TGTGCCAGCAGCGTTGGAGATACAGAAGCTTTCTTT,TRBV9,TRBJ1-1,-
CATSREGRTGLGSTDTQYF,TGTGCCACCAGCAGAGAGGGCAGGACAGGGTTGGGGTCCACGGATACGCAGTATTTT,TRBV15,TRBJ2-3,TRBD1
CASSYSGGPGETQYF,TGTGCCAGCAGTTACTCGGGGGGGCCGGGGGAGACCCAGTACTTC,TRBV6-6,TRBJ2-5,-
CASSHAGTSFTYEQYF,TGTGCCAGCAGCCACGCCGGGACTAGCTTTACCTACGAGCAGTACTTC,TRBV14,TRBJ2-7,TRBD2
CASKPETGGRSTEAFF,TGTGCCAGCAAACCGGAGACAGGGGGCAGGAGCACTGAAGCTTTCTTT,TRBV28,TRBJ1-1,TRBD1
CASGTGGSSSGNTIYF,TGTGCCAGCGGGACAGGGGGATCGAGCTCTGGAAACACCATATATTTT,TRBV5-5,TRBJ1-3,TRBD1
CASSLVSNEQFF,TGCGCCAGCAGCTTGGTCAGCAATGAGCAGTTCTTC,TRBV5-1,TRBJ2-1,-
CASSSVTGVLSGNTIYF,TGCGCCAGCAGCTCGGTGACGGGGGTACTCTCTGGAAACACCATATATTTT,TRBV5-1,TRBJ1-3,-
CASSRTDQETQYF,TGTGCCAGCTCCCGGACAGATCAAGAGACCCAGTACTTC,TRBV18,TRBJ2-5,-
CASRAQHDGYGYTF,TGTGCCAGTCGCGCCCAGCACGACGGGTATGGCTACACCTTC,TRBV19,TRBJ1-2,-
CASSKGLAGHNEQFF,TGTGCCAGCAGCAAAGGACTAGCGGGACACAATGAGCAGTTCTTC,TRBV9,TRBJ2-1,TRBD2
CASSLYQPHRPYEQYF,TGTGCCAGCAGCTTGTACCAGCCACACAGACCCTACGAGCAGTACTTC,TRBV5-8,TRBJ2-7,-
CASGLAREQYF,TGTGCCAGCGGACTAGCGAGGGAGCAGTACTTC,TRBV25-1,TRBJ2-5,TRBD2
CASSVTGGRGQPQHF,TGTGCCAGCAGCGTAACAGGGGGCCGAGGTCAGCCCCAGCATTTT,TRBV9,TRBJ1-5,TRBD1
CASSSTPGQGSGYTF,TGTGCCAGCAGCTCCACCCCGGGACAGGGCTCTGGCTACACCTTC,TRBV7-2,TRBJ1-2,TRBD1
CASSVVQINEQFF,TGTGCCAGCAGCGTAGTGCAGATAAATGAGCAGTTCTTC,TRBV9,TRBJ2-1,-
CASSGINSPLHF,TGTGCCAGCAGCGGGATTAATTCACCCCTCCACTTT,TRBV6-6,TRBJ1-6,-
CASSLSGGAPTDTQYF,TGCGCCAGCAGCTTATCCGGGGGGGCTCCCACAGATACGCAGTATTTT,TRBV5-1,TRBJ2-3,TRBD2
CASSQGSRAATNEKLFF,TGCGCCAGCAGCCAAGGATCCCGAGCTGCAACTAATGAAAAACTGTTTTTT,TRBV4-1,TRBJ1-4,-
CASSMDRFSYEQYF,TGTGCCAGTAGTATGGACAGGTTCTCCTACGAGCAGTACTTC,TRBV19,TRBJ2-7,TRBD1
CASSLQGSSYNSPLHF,TGTGCCAGCAGCCTCCAGGGGAGCTCCTATAATTCACCCCTCCACTTT,TRBV7-3,TRBJ1-6,-
CASSINSYEQYF,TGTGCCAGTAGTATTAACAGCTACGAGCAGTACTTC,TRBV19,TRBJ2-7,-
CASTGGNSGANVLTF,TGTGCCAGCACAGGGGGCAACTCTGGGGCCAACGTCCTGACTTTC,TRBV6-1,TRBJ2-6,TRBD1
CASSQREGQPQHF,TGTGCCAGCAGCCAACGGGAAGGACAGCCCCAGCATTTT,TRBV4-2,TRBJ1-5,-
CASPPRGSTNEKLFF,TGTGCCAGCCCACCTCGGGGATCGACTAATGAAAAACTGTTTTTT,TRBV18,TRBJ1-4,-
CASSTSGAGETQYF,TGTGCCAGCAGCACCAGCGGGGCTGGGGAGACCCAGTACTTC,TRBV7-9,TRBJ2-5,TRBD2
CSVALTGGEAFF,TGCAGCGTTGCACTGACAGGAGGTGAAGCTTTCTTT,TRBV29-1,TRBJ1-1,-
CASSFGQGTGGYTF,TGTGCCAGCAGCTTCGGACAGGGAACGGGCGGCTACACCTTC,TRBV5-6,TRBJ1-2,TRBD1
CASSLGSTGLWEQFF,TGCGCCAGCAGCCTAGGATCGACGGGGTTGTGGGAGCAGTTCTTC,TRBV5-1,TRBJ2-1,-
CASSPTASSYNEQFF,TGCGCCAGCAGCCCGACAGCTAGCTCCTACAATGAGCAGTTCTTC,TRBV4-1,TRBJ2-1,-
CASRDYQDTQYF,TGTGCCAGCCGGGACTACCAAGATACGCAGTATTTT,TRBV6-1,TRBJ2-3,TRBD2
CASSSGTGNYGYTF,TGCGCCAGCAGCTCCGGGACAGGGAACTATGGCTACACCTTC,TRBV5-1,TRBJ1-2,TRBD1
CASYRGNEQFF,TGTGCCAGCTATAGAGGGAATGAGCAGTTCTTC,TRBV11-2,TRBJ2-1,-
CASSLNGGSEYF,TGCGCCAGCAGCTTGAACGGGGGGAGTGAGTATTTT,TRBV5-1,TRBJ2-3,TRBD2
CASSLAQGYYLSRTGELFF,TGTGCCAGCAGCTTGGCGCAGGGGTACTACCTTTCGCGCACCGGGGAGCTGTTTTTT,TRBV5-8,TRBJ2-2,-
CAWSVWTPSYNEQFF,TGTGCCTGGAGTGTGTGGACTCCTTCCTACAATGAGCAGTTCTTC,TRBV30,TRBJ2-1,-
CASSDILGGEGGYTF,TGTGCCAGCAGCGACATCTTGGGGGGGGAAGGTGGCTACACCTTC,TRBV6-1,TRBJ1-2,-
CAISGGGGNYGYTF,TGTGCCATCAGTGGTGGGGGGGGTAACTATGGCTACACCTTC,TRBV10-3,TRBJ1-2,-
CASSFSTAAGEKLFF,TGCGCCAGCAGCTTCTCGACCGCTGCGGGTGAAAAACTGTTTTTT,TRBV5-1,TRBJ1-4,-
CASSGTGQGYTEAFF,TGCGCCAGCAGCGGAACGGGACAGGGGTACACTGAAGCTTTCTTT,TRBV5-1,TRBJ1-1,TRBD1
CASSPRTGGLAEAFF,TGTGCCAGCAGCCCGCGGACAGGGGGCCTCGCTGAAGCTTTCTTT,TRBV13,TRBJ1-1,TRBD1